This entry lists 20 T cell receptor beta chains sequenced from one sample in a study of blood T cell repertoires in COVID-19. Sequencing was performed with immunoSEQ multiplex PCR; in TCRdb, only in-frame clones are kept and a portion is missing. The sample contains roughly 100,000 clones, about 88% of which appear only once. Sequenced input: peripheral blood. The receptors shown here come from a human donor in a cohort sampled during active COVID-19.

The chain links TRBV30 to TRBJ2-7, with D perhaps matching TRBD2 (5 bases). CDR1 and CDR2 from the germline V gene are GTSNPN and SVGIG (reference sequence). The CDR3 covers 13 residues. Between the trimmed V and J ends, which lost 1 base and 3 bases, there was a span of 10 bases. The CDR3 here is CAWSALAHYEQYF. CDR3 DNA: TGTGCCTGGAGTGCGCTAGCCCACTACGAGCAGTACTTC.

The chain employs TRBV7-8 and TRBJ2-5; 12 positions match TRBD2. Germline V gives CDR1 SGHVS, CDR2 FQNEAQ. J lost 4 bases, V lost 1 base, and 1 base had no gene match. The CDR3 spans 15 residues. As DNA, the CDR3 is TGTGCCAGCAGCTTAGGGGGACTAGCGGGAGAGACCCAGTACTTC. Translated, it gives CASSLGGLAGETQYF.

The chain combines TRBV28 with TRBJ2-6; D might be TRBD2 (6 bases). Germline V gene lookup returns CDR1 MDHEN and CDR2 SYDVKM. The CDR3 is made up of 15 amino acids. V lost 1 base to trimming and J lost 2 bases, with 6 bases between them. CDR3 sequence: CASSLSGAGANVLTF. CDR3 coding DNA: TGTGCCAGCAGTTTATCGGGGGCTGGGGCCAACGTCCTGACTTTC. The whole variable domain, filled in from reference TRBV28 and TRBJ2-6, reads DVKVTQSSRYLVKRTGEKVFLECVQDMDHENMFWYRQDPGLGLRLIYFSYDVKMKEKGDIPEGYSVSREKKERFSLILESASTNQTSMYLCASSLSGAGANVLTFGAGSRLTVL.

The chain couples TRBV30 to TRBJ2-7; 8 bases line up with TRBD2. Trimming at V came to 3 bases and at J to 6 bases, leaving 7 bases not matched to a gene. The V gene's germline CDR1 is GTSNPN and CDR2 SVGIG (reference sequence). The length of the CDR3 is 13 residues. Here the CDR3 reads CAWSPGGAGEQYF. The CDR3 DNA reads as TGTGCCTGGAGCCCGGGGGGGGCTGGCGAGCAGTACTTC.

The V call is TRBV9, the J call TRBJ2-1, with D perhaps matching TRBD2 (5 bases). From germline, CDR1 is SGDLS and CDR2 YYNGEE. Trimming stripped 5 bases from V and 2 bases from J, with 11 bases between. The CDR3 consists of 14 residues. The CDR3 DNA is TGTGCCAGCAGTGAGCGGCAAGCCTACAATGAGCAGTTCTTC. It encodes CASSERQAYNEQFF.

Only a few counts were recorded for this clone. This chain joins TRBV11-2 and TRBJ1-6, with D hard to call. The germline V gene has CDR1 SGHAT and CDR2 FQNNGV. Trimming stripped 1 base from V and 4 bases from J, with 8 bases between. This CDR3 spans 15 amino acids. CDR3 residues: CASSLGVHYNSPLHF. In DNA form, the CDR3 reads TGTGCCAGCAGCTTAGGTGTTCATTATAATTCACCCCTCCACTTT.

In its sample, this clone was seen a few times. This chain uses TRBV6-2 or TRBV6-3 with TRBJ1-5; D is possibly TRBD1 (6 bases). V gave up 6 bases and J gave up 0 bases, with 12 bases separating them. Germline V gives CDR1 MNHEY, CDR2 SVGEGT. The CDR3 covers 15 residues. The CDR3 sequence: CASSRTVNSNQPQHF. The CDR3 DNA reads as TGTGCCAGCAGCCGGACAGTTAATAGCAATCAGCCCCAGCATTTT.

For the CDR3, the DNA is TGTGCCAGCACCCGTGGGGACAGACGGCCGGGCGAGTACGAGCAGTACTTC. This encodes CASTRGDRRPGEYEQYF. The gene calls are TRBV21-1 and TRBJ2-7; the listed D gene, TRBD1, was not tested against the DNA. TRBV21-1 constitutes a pseudogene. The CDR3 consists of 17 residues.

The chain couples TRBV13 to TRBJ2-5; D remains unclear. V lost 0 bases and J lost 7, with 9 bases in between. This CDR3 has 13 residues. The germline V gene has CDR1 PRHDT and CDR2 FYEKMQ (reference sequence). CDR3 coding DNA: TGTGCCAGCAGCTTAGGTTCCGGTGGGACCCAGTACTTC. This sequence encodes CASSLGSGGTQYF.

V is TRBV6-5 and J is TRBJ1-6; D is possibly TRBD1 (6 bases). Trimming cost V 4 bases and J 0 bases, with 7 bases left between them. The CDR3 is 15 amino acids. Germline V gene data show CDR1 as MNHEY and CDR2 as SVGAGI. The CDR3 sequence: CASSSRGSYNSPLHF. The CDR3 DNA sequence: TGTGCCAGCAGTTCCAGGGGCTCCTATAATTCACCCCTCCACTTT.

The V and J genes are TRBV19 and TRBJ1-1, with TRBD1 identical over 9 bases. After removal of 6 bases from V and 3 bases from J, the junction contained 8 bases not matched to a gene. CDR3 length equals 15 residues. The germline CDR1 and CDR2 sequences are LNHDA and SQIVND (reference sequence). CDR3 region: CASRADRGGYTEAFF. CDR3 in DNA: TGTGCCAGTAGGGCCGACAGGGGGGGGTACACTGAAGCTTTCTTT.

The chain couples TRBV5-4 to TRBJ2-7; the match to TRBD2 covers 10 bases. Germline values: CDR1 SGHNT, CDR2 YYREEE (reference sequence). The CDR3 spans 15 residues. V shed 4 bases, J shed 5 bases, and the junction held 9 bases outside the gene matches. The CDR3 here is CASSHPGLASNEQYF. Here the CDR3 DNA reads TGTGCCAGCAGCCACCCGGGACTAGCGTCGAACGAGCAGTACTTC. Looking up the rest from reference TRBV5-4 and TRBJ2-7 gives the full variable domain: ETGVTQSPTHLIKTRGQQVTLRCSSQSGHNTVSWYQQALGQGPQFIFQYYREEENGRGNFPPRFSGLQFPNYSSELNVNALELDDSALYLCASSHPGLASNEQYFGPGTRLTVT.

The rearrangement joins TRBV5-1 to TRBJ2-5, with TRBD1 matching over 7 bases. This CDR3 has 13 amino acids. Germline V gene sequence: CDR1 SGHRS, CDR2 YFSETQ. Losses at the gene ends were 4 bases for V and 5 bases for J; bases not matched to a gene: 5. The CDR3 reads CASSLGQAETQYF. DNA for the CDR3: TGCGCCAGCAGCCTAGGACAGGCGGAGACCCAGTACTTC.

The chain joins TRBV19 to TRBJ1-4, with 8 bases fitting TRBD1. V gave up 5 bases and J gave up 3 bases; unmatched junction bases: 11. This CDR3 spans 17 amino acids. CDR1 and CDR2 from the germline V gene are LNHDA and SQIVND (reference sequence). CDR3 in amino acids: CASSSIGTGTPNEKLFF. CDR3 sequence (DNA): TGTGCCAGTAGTTCAATCGGGACAGGTACACCTAATGAAAAACTGTTTTTT.

In DNA, the CDR3 is TGTGCCAGCAGACCACCAGGGGCCTATGGCTACACCTTC. Translation gives CASRPPGAYGYTF. This chain links TRBV6-5 with TRBJ1-2; tentative D call: TRBD1 (6 bases). The V and J ends lost 6 bases and 4 bases respectively, with 12 bases between them. CDR3 size: 13 residues. In germline, CDR1 is MNHEY, CDR2 SVGAGI.

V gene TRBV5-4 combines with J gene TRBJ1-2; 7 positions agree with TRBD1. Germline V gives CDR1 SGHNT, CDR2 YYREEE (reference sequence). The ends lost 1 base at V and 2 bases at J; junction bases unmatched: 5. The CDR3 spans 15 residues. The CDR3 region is CASSLRRGPNYGYTF. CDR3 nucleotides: TGTGCCAGCAGCTTGAGAAGGGGGCCCAACTATGGCTACACCTTC.

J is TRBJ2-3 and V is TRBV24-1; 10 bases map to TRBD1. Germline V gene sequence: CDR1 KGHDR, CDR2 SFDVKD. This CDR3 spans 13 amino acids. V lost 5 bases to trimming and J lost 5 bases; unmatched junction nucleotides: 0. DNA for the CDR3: TGTGCCACCAGTGGGACAGGGGGAGATACGCAGTATTTT. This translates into CATSGTGGDTQYF.

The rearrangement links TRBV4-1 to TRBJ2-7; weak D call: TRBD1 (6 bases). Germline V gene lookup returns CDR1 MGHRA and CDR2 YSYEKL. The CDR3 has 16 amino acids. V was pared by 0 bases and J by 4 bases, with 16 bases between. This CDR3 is CASSQDAGAQGYEQYF. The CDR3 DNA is TGCGCCAGCAGCCAAGATGCAGGGGCGCAGGGGTACGAGCAGTACTTC.

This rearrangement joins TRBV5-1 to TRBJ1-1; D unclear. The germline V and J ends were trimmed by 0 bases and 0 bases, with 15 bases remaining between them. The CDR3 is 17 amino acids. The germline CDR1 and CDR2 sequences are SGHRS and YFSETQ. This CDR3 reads CASSLAGVGEMNTEAFF. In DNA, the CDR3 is TGCGCCAGCAGCTTGGCCGGGGTAGGAGAGATGAACACTGAAGCTTTCTTT.

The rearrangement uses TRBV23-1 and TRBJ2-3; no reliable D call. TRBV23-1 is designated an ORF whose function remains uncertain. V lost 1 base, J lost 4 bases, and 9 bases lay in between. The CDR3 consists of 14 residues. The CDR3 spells CASSQWWPADTQYF. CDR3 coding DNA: TGCGCCAGCAGTCAATGGTGGCCCGCAGATACGCAGTATTTT.